This TCR beta chain derives from a study of PD-1 blockade in mismatch repair-deficient tumors. Whole-study results and caveats: Rapid post-treatment expansion, then contraction, generally preceding radiologic response, marked tumor-resident clones.

All patients were mismatch repair deficient, assessed by either PCR or immunohistochemistry. Note on this clone: Its antigen is unknown.

The repertoire was sequenced with immunoSEQ multiplex PCR; TCRdb's copy has only in-frame clones and lacks some. The data contain around 40,000 clones, 70% to 90% of them singletons. Losses at the gene ends were 8 bases for V and 3 bases for J; bases not matched to a gene: 9. Germline-derived CDR1 and CDR2 are SGHNT and YYREEE (reference sequence). The length of the CDR3 is 14 residues. The sequence was collected from an adult with mismatch repair-deficient cancer. The rearrangement links TRBV5-4 to TRBJ2-3; TRBD2 aligns across 7 bases. The sample was peripheral blood, taken about 76 weeks after starting pembrolizumab. The CDR3 loop reads CASREGGRTDTQYF. CDR3 bases: TGTGCCAGTCGCGAAGGCGGGAGAACAGATACGCAGTATTTT. The entire variable domain, with the rest obtained from reference TRBV5-4 and TRBJ2-3, is as follows: ETGVTQSPTHLIKTRGQQVTLRCSSQSGHNTVSWYQQALGQGPQFIFQYYREEENGRGNFPPRFSGLQFPNYSSELNVNALELDDSALYLCASREGGRTDTQYFGPGTRLTVL.